A single sample gave rise to the 12 T cell receptor beta chains below, sequenced in a study of blood T cell repertoires in COVID-19. Some clones are missing from TCRdb's copy, which holds only in-frame ones; the method was immunoSEQ multiplex PCR. The data hold fewer than 150,000 clones, with approximately 85% observed a single time. Sequenced input: peripheral blood. The receptors here all came from a woman aged 55 to 70 with COVID-19, enrolled during active disease.

The V and J genes are TRBV3-1 (or the pseudogene TRBV3-2) and TRBJ2-3, with 16 bases matching TRBD2. CDR3 length: 21 residues. Trimming took 1 base from V and 0 from J; bases not matched to a gene: 10. Germline CDR1 is LGHDT and CDR2 is YNNKEL (reference sequence). The CDR3 spells CASSQAGLAGGLFYSTDTQYF. DNA for the CDR3: TGTGCCAGCAGCCAAGCGGGACTAGCGGGGGGGCTATTCTATAGCACAGATACGCAGTATTTT.

The rearrangement uses TRBV5-5 and TRBJ1-2; D gene uncertain. The V end was cut by 4 bases, the J end by 5 bases, with 9 bases between. This CDR3 is 12 amino acids long. Germline assignment: CDR1 SGHKS and CDR2 YYEKEE (reference sequence). CDR3 nucleotides: TGTGCCAGCAGCCTCGGACTGTATGGCTACACCTTC. It yields the protein CASSLGLYGYTF.

The gene calls are TRBV2 and TRBJ1-1; tentatively, D is TRBD1 (5 bases). This CDR3 has 14 amino acids. V lost 5 bases and J lost 5, with 15 bases in between. CDR1 is SNHLY and CDR2 is FYNNEI in the germline V gene. For the CDR3, the DNA is TGTGCCAGCAGTTCGGGGGAAGGGGTGACTGAAGCTTTCTTT. It codes for CASSSGEGVTEAFF. Variable domain in full (rest from reference TRBV2 and TRBJ1-1): EPEVTQTPSHQVTQMGQEVILRCVPISNHLYFYWYRQILGQKVEFLVSFYNNEISEKSEIFDDQFSVERPDGSNFTLKIRSTKLEDSAMYFCASSSGEGVTEAFFGQGTRLTVV.

The chain couples TRBV7-9 to TRBJ2-2; TRBD2 might be the D (6 bases). Germline V CDR1 and CDR2: SEHNR, FQNEAQ (reference sequence). Deletions cut 7 bases from V and 0 bases from J, with 9 bases between. The CDR3 totals 14 residues. CDR3 protein: CASTGVTNTGELFF. The CDR3 DNA reads as TGTGCCAGCACGGGAGTAACGAACACCGGGGAGCTGTTTTTT.

The V gene is TRBV5-1, the J gene TRBJ2-7; 10 bases align to TRBD1. CDR3 length: 17 residues. Looked up from germline, CDR1 is SGHRS and CDR2 is YFSETQ. Trimming took 0 bases from V and 2 from J; bases not matched to a gene: 8. The CDR3 bases are TGCGCCAGCAGCTTGGGGCGAACCGGGACAGGGGCCTACGAGCAGTACTTC. It encodes CASSLGRTGTGAYEQYF.

In DNA, the CDR3 is TGTGCCAGCAGTACAGGACAGGGGGTGTCAGCTTTCTTT. As protein: CASSTGQGVSAFF. The rearrangement uses TRBV2 and TRBJ1-1, with TRBD1 matching over 10 bases. The CDR3 loop spans 13 amino acids. J was trimmed by 10 bases and V by 5 bases; bases with no gene match: 7. The germline gives CDR1 SNHLY, CDR2 FYNNEI.

V is TRBV5-1 and J is TRBJ1-2; 7 positions agree with TRBD1. This CDR3 contains 14 residues. CDR1 SGHRS and CDR2 YFSETQ come from the germline V gene. V was pared by 7 bases and J by 7 bases, with 13 bases of the junction left unmatched. The CDR3 bases are TGCGCCAGCCTAAGATACTCGACAGGGCTTGGCTACACCTTC. It specifies CASLRYSTGLGYTF.

The rearrangement joins TRBV14 to TRBJ1-6, with 7 bases that match TRBD1. Germline CDR1 and CDR2: SGHDN and FVKESK. V shed 0 bases and J 5 bases; nucleotides not matched to a gene: 4. The CDR3 has 16 amino acids. The CDR3 DNA reads TGTGCCAGCAGCCAAGAATGGGACAGAGATAATTCACCCCTCCACTTT. Amino acid sequence: CASSQEWDRDNSPLHF.

The genes are TRBV2 and TRBJ1-4, with a tentative D call TRBD1 (5 bases). V was pared by 1 base and J by 7 bases, with 10 bases between. This CDR3 is 14 amino acids long. The germline V gene has CDR1 SNHLY and CDR2 FYNNEI. As DNA, the CDR3 is TGTGCCAGCAGTGAAGACAGGTTAAGTGAAAAACTGTTTTTT. This sequence encodes CASSEDRLSEKLFF.

This clone showed up just once. The chain uses TRBV3-1 (or the pseudogene TRBV3-2) and TRBJ1-2, with D possibly being TRBD1 (6 bases). This CDR3 has 13 amino acids. V was shortened by 7 bases and J by 5 bases, with 14 bases between the two germline ends. The germline V gene encodes CDR1 LGHDT and CDR2 YNNKEL (reference sequence). CDR3 protein: CASMARGGYGYTF. The DNA for the CDR3 is TGTGCCAGCATGGCTAGGGGGGGTTATGGCTACACCTTC.

The rearrangement joins TRBV5-1 to TRBJ1-2; 9 nucleotides line up with TRBD1. Germline CDR1 and CDR2: SGHRS and YFSETQ. V dropped 0 bases and J dropped 8; count of bases not matched to a gene: 11. The CDR3 spans 16 residues. The CDR3: CASSLVETGGGGGYTF. CDR3 nucleotides: TGCGCCAGCAGCTTGGTAGAGACAGGGGGTGGAGGAGGCTACACCTTC.

This chain uses TRBV7-9 with TRBJ1-2, with 7 bases lining up with TRBD1. The CDR3 spans 13 residues. Looked up from germline, CDR1 is SEHNR and CDR2 is FQNEAQ (reference sequence). Unmatched junction bases numbered 2, after V lost 5 bases and J lost 2 bases. The CDR3: CASSATGNYGYTF. Written as DNA, the CDR3 is TGTGCCAGCAGCGCGACAGGGAACTATGGCTACACCTTC.